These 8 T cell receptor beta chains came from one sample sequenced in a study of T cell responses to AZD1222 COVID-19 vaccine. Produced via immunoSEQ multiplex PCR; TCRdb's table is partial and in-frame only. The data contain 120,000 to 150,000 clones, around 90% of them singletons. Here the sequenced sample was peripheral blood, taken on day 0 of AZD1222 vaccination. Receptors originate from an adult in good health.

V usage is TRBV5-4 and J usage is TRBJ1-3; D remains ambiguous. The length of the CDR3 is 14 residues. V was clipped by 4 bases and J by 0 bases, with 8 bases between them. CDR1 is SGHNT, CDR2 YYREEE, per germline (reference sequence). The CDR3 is CASSPHISGNTIYF. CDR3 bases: TGTGCCAGCAGCCCTCACATCTCTGGAAACACCATATATTTT.

The CDR3, as DNA: TGTGCCAGCTCACCACTGACTAGCTGGAACACCGGGGAGCTGTTTTTT. Protein sequence: CASSPLTSWNTGELFF. The J gene is TRBJ2-2, the V gene TRBV18; TRBD2 agrees at 7 bases. This CDR3 is built from 16 residues. Trimming at V came to 1 base and at J to 1 base, leaving 3 bases not matched to a gene. Germline values: CDR1 KGHSH, CDR2 LQKENI.

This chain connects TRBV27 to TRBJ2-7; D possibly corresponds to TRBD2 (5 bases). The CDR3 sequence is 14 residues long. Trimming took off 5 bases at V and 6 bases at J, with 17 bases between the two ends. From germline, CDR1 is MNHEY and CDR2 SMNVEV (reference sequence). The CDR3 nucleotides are TGTGCCAGCAGTATACACGGACCTGGGAGCGAGCAGTACTTC. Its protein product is CASSIHGPGSEQYF.

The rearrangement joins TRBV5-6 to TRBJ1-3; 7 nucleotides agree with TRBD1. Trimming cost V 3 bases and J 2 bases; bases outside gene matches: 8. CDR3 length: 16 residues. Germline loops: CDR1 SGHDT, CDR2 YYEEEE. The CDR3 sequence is CASSWGGRGAGNTIYF. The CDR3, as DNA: TGTGCCAGCAGCTGGGGCGGCAGGGGGGCTGGAAACACCATATATTTT.

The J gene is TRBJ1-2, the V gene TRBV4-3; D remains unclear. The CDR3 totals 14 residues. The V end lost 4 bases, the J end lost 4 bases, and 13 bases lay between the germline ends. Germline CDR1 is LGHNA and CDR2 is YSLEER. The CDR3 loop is CASSRNLGGYGYTF. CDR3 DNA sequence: TGCGCCAGCAGCCGAAACCTCGGTGGCTATGGCTACACCTTC.

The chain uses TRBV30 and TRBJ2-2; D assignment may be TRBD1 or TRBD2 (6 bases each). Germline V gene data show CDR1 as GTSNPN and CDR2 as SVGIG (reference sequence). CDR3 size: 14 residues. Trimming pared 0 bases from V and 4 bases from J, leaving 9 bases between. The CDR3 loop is CAWSVGGPTGELFF. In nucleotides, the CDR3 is TGTGCCTGGAGTGTAGGGGGGCCCACCGGGGAGCTGTTTTTT.

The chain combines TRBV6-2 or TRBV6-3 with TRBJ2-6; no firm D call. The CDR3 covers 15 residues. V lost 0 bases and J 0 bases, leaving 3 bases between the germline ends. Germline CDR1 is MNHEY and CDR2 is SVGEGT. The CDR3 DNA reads TGTGCCAGCAGTTACTCTCCCTCTGGGGCCAACGTCCTGACTTTC. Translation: CASSYSPSGANVLTF.

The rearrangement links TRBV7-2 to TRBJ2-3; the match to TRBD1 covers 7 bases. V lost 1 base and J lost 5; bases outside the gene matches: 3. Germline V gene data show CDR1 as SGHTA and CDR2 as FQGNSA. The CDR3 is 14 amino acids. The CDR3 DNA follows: TGTGCCAGCAGCTTAGGGGACAGACTAGATACGCAGTATTTT. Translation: CASSLGDRLDTQYF.